Each of the 6 T cell receptor beta chains below was sequenced from the same sample in a study of blood T cell repertoires in COVID-19 (TCRdb year 2020). The library relied on the immunoSEQ multiplex PCR assay. Imported from immuneACCESS, the table was reduced by TCRdb to in-frame sequences with V and J called. These copies leave out some clones; in studies compared against another copy, an unresolved V gene accounts for under half, and the cause of the remainder is not known. This sample has approximately 270,000 clones in its table, and roughly 88% of those were observed once. The ten largest account for approximately 2% of the sample. Sequenced input: PBMCs or T cells enriched from blood (not recorded which). The receptors were sampled from a woman in her forties or fifties who had recovered from COVID-19.

The chain uses TRBV2 and TRBJ1-2, with TRBD1 identical over 7 bases. Germline V gives CDR1 SNHLY, CDR2 FYNNEI. The CDR3 runs 14 residues. Trimming at V came to 7 bases and at J to 1 base, leaving 6 bases not matched to a gene. As DNA, the CDR3 is TGTGCCAGCAATACCGGGACAGTTAACTATGGCTACACCTTC. Its translation: CASNTGTVNYGYTF.

This sequence joins TRBV21-1 and TRBJ1-5; the tabulated D call, TRBD1, remains unverified against the DNA. TRBV21-1 is designated a pseudogene. This CDR3 contains 14 residues. CDR3 DNA sequence: TGTGCCAGCAGCAAAGGGTCAGGGGAACAGCCCCAGCATTTT. Encoded protein: CASSKGSGEQPQHF.

This clone was seen a single time. The V gene is TRBV19, the J gene TRBJ2-2; 9 nucleotides match TRBD1. Trimming removed 3 bases from V and 7 bases from J; junction bases left unmatched: 6. Germline lookup yields CDR1 LNHDA and CDR2 SQIVND (reference sequence). The CDR3 has 15 residues. The CDR3 DNA follows: TGTGCCAGTAGTATGACAGGGGGTCAAGGCGGGGAGCTGTTTTTT. It translates to CASSMTGGQGGELFF.

V is TRBV3-1 (or the pseudogene TRBV3-2) and J is TRBJ1-6, with D unclear. This CDR3 is built from 11 residues. Germline V gene sequence: CDR1 LGHDT, CDR2 YNNKEL (reference sequence). V dropped 1 base and J dropped 15 bases, with 7 bases sitting between them. CDR3 loop: CASSQGAYLHF. The CDR3 coding sequence is TGTGCCAGCAGCCAAGGAGCCTACCTCCACTTT.

The rearrangement links TRBV28 to TRBJ2-7, with 9 bases aligning to TRBD1. Losses at the gene ends were 8 bases for V and 2 bases for J; bases not matched to a gene: 1. Germline CDR1 MDHEN, CDR2 SYDVKM. The CDR3 consists of 12 residues. The CDR3 spells CASYRGPYEQYF. The CDR3 DNA reads as TGTGCCAGCTACAGGGGGCCCTACGAGCAGTACTTC.

V usage is TRBV28 and J usage is TRBJ1-5; D gene unclear. V gave up 4 bases and J gave up 0 bases, with 13 bases separating them. Germline-derived CDR1 and CDR2 are MDHEN and SYDVKM. The CDR3 length is 16 residues. CDR3 in amino acids: CASSSPGIYSNQPQHF. In nucleotides, the CDR3 is TGTGCCAGCAGTTCCCCCGGGATATATAGCAATCAGCCCCAGCATTTT.